The 20 T cell receptor beta chains presented below share a single source sample, sequenced in a study of CD8+CD57+ T cells in acquired aplastic anemia. Genomic DNA constituted the template upon which TCR beta VDJ and CDR3 profiling was performed. One entry per CDR3 protein results from TCRdb running MiXCR on the reads. The data hold 180,000 or so distinct CDR3 sequences, with roughly 43% observed a single time. Sequencing was done on patients that had shown CD8+CD57+ cell expansion by flow cytometry. The source material was sorted CD4+, CD8+, or CD8+CD57+ T cells (not recorded which) from PBMCs. These receptors were obtained from a human donor with aplastic anemia.

The J gene is TRBJ1-5, the V gene TRBV12-3 or TRBV12-4; D not certain. The CDR3 has 14 residues. Trimming left V 3 bases short and J 5 bases short, with 11 bases between. This CDR3 reads CASSLSATDQPQHF. For the CDR3, the DNA is TGTGCCAGCAGTTTGTCGGCCACCGATCAGCCCCAGCATTTT.

This clonotype was seen only a few times. The chain carries TRBV29-1 and TRBJ2-1; D might be TRBD2 (5 bases). This CDR3 spans 12 amino acids. Germline-derived CDR1 and CDR2 are SQVTM and ANQGSEA. The V end was cut by 5 bases, the J end by 7 bases, with 12 bases between. The CDR3 sequence is CSVRTRHNEQFF. The CDR3 bases are TGCAGCGTTAGAACTAGGCATAATGAGCAGTTCTTC.

The rearrangement uses TRBV10-1 and TRBJ2-2; no reliable D call. Germline CDR1 reads WNHNN; CDR2 reads SYGVQD (reference sequence). Trimming cost V 7 bases and J 7 bases, with 19 bases left between them. The CDR3 has 15 amino acids. The CDR3 loop is CASTSGVGFGGELFF. Here the CDR3 DNA reads TGCGCCAGCACTTCGGGCGTGGGCTTCGGCGGGGAGCTGTTTTTT.

This chain connects TRBV29-1 to TRBJ2-7; perhaps TRBD1 as D (6 bases). The CDR3 is 13 amino acids. CDR1 and CDR2 (germline): SQVTM, ANQGSEA. Trimming removed 5 bases at V and 1 base at J, with 12 bases between. The CDR3 nucleotides read TGCAGCGTTCGAAACAGGGTATCCTACGAGCAGTACTTC. Amino acids: CSVRNRVSYEQYF.

This clonotype was seen a single time. J is TRBJ2-7 and V is TRBV19; the match to TRBD1 covers 7 bases. The length of the CDR3 is 15 residues. CDR1 LNHDA and CDR2 SQIVND come from the germline V gene (reference sequence). The V and J ends lost 4 bases and 1 base, in that order; junction bases with no gene match: 7. The chain's CDR3 is CASSTRQGPSYEQYF. The CDR3 DNA is TGTGCCAGTAGTACCCGACAGGGCCCATCCTACGAGCAGTACTTC. The full variable domain, in which reference TRBV19 and TRBJ2-7 provide the parts outside the CDR3, is DGGITQSPKYLFRKEGQNVTLSCEQNLNHDAMYWYRQDPGQGLRLIYYSQIVNDFQKGDIAEGYSVSREKKESFPLTVTSAQKNPTAFYLCASSTRQGPSYEQYFGPGTRLTVT.

The chain has TRBV29-1 and TRBJ1-1; D gene ambiguous. The CDR3 consists of 11 residues. In germline, CDR1 is SQVTM, CDR2 ANQGSEA. Trimming removed 4 bases from V and 8 bases from J, with 11 bases in between. DNA for the CDR3: TGCAGCGTTGGCCCATCGTGGGAAGCTTTCTTT. Its translation is CSVGPSWEAFF.

Only a few counts were recorded for this clonotype. The rearrangement uses TRBV29-1 and TRBJ1-1, with TRBD1 matching over 7 bases. Germline trimming cut 1 base from V and 4 bases from J; bases unmatched to any gene: 12. The CDR3 has 16 amino acids. Germline V gene data show CDR1 as SQVTM and CDR2 as ANQGSEA. The CDR3 loop is CSVEGRQGRSGTEAFF. The CDR3 region has the DNA TGCAGCGTTGAAGGCCGACAGGGACGTTCGGGCACTGAAGCTTTCTTT.

This clonotype was counted ten times or more. This chain links TRBV6-1 with TRBJ2-3; 11 bases are shared with TRBD1. The CDR3 consists of 15 residues. From germline, CDR1 is MNHNS and CDR2 SASEGT. The V gene end was trimmed by 6 bases and the J gene end by 9 bases; junction bases not matched to a gene: 11. CDR3 protein: CASSRGQGAPGTQYF. In DNA, the CDR3 is TGTGCCAGCAGCCGCGGACAGGGGGCGCCTGGAACGCAGTATTTT.

The chain links TRBV20-1 to TRBJ1-1, with a possible D match to TRBD1 (6 bases). In germline, CDR1 is DFQATT, CDR2 SNEGSKA (reference sequence). CDR3 length: 13 residues. Trimming took 6 bases from V and 1 from J, leaving 12 bases between them. CDR3 amino acids: CSAAGHANTEAFF. The DNA of the CDR3 is TGCAGTGCGGCGGGACACGCGAACACTGAAGCTTTCTTT.

This clonotype was observed many times. The chain couples TRBV5-5 to TRBJ2-1, with D possibly matching TRBD2 (6 bases). Between the trimmed V and J ends, which lost 0 bases and 9 bases, there was a span of 10 bases. CDR3 size: 13 residues. The germline gives CDR1 SGHKS, CDR2 YYEKEE (reference sequence). The CDR3 sequence is CASSLDGGSEQFF. The CDR3 DNA reads TGTGCCAGCAGCTTGGATGGAGGGAGTGAGCAGTTCTTC.

The table lists this clonotype with a few counts. This sequence joins TRBV7-9 and TRBJ2-7, with D perhaps given as TRBD1 or TRBD2 (7 bases each). The CDR3 sequence is 15 residues long. The V and J ends lost 9 bases and 4 bases respectively, with 22 bases between them. The V gene's germline CDR1 is SEHNR and CDR2 FQNEAQ (reference sequence). The CDR3 nucleotides read TGTGCCAGTGGGCGCCCGACAGGGAGGGCATACGAGCAGTACTTC. This translates into CASGRPTGRAYEQYF. Filled out from reference TRBV7-9 and TRBJ2-7, the complete variable domain reads DTGVSQNPRHKITKRGQNVTFRCDPISEHNRLYWYRQTLGQGPEFLTYFQNEAQLEKSRLLSDRFSAERPKGSFSTLEIQRTEQGDSAMYLCASGRPTGRAYEQYFGPGTRLTVT.

The J gene is TRBJ2-3, the V gene TRBV19; D possibly corresponds to TRBD1 (6 bases). Germline loops: CDR1 LNHDA, CDR2 SQIVND (reference sequence). This CDR3 is 12 amino acids long. CDR3 in amino acids: CARGLGTDTQYF. The CDR3 coding sequence is TGTGCTAGGGGGTTAGGCACAGATACGCAGTATTTT.

V gene TRBV20-1 combines with J gene TRBJ2-3; TRBD2 matches at 9 bases. The ends lost 1 base at V and 5 bases at J; junction bases unmatched: 4. Germline lookup yields CDR1 DFQATT and CDR2 SNEGSKA (reference sequence). This CDR3 region has 14 residues. The CDR3 region has the DNA TGCAGTGCTAGAGGCGGGGGGGCGCGAGATACGCAGTATTTT. Amino acids: CSARGGGARDTQYF.

This chain joins TRBV29-1 and TRBJ1-6; the D gene is possibly TRBD1 (6 bases). V lost 5 bases to trimming and J lost 6 bases, with 11 bases between them. The CDR3 covers 13 residues. Germline lookup yields CDR1 SQVTM and CDR2 ANQGSEA. The CDR3 sequence: CSVKDSPNSPLHF. As DNA, the CDR3 is TGCAGCGTTAAGGACAGTCCTAATTCACCCCTCCACTTT.

The V gene is TRBV4-2, the J gene TRBJ1-4; D call uncertain. The CDR3 extends over 16 amino acids. Germline CDR1 is LGHNA and CDR2 is YNFKEQ. Trimming removed 4 bases at V and 3 bases at J, with 15 bases between. CDR3 in amino acids: CASSRNEELSNEKLFF. CDR3 bases: TGTGCCAGCAGCCGGAACGAGGAGCTGTCTAATGAAAAACTGTTTTTT.

This clonotype was seen once. V is TRBV11-2 and J is TRBJ2-5; possibly TRBD1 or TRBD2 for D (5 bases each). The CDR3 is 18 amino acids. CDR1 and CDR2 from the germline V gene are SGHAT and FQNNGV. Trimming removed 5 bases from V and 5 bases from J, with 27 bases in between. The CDR3: CASSPTALVGDSSETQYF. Written as DNA, the CDR3 is TGTGCCAGCAGCCCAACGGCCCTAGTGGGGGATTCCAGCGAGACCCAGTACTTC.

This clonotype was seen once. V gene TRBV7-6 combines with J gene TRBJ2-7; 9 nucleotides match TRBD2. The length of the CDR3 is 15 residues. With 1 base clipped from V and 6 bases from J, the junction kept 7 bases outside the gene matches. Germline V lookup: CDR1 SGHVS, CDR2 FNYEAQ. CDR3 bases: TGTGCCAGCAGCTTAGTTGTGGCGGGGGGGCCCGAGCAGTACTTC. Translating gives CASSLVVAGGPEQYF.

This clonotype was counted only a few times. This sequence joins TRBV2 and TRBJ2-5, with 8 bases fitting TRBD1. Germline-derived CDR1 and CDR2 are SNHLY and FYNNEI. With 3 bases clipped from V and 2 bases from J, the junction kept 2 bases outside the gene matches. The CDR3 has 14 amino acids. CDR3 nucleotide sequence: TGTGCCAGCAGTGAGAGACAGGGGCAAGAGACCCAGTACTTC. This encodes CASSERQGQETQYF.

J is TRBJ2-3 and V is TRBV24-1; D is possibly TRBD1 or TRBD2 (5 bases each). V was shortened by 1 base and J by 0 bases, with 7 bases between the two germline ends. The CDR3 runs to 15 residues. Germline CDR1 KGHDR, CDR2 SFDVKD. CDR3 DNA sequence: TGTGCCACCAGTGATTTCTGGGACAGCACAGATACGCAGTATTTT. Amino acid sequence: CATSDFWDSTDTQYF.

This clonotype was seen just once. The genes are TRBV29-1 and TRBJ2-5; D might be TRBD2 (6 bases). Germline-derived CDR1 and CDR2 are SQVTM and ANQGSEA. Trimming cost V 3 bases and J 4 bases, with 12 bases left between them. CDR3 length: 13 residues. CDR3 sequence: CSVDTLGGETQYF. DNA for the CDR3: TGCAGCGTTGACACCCTCGGGGGAGAGACCCAGTACTTC.